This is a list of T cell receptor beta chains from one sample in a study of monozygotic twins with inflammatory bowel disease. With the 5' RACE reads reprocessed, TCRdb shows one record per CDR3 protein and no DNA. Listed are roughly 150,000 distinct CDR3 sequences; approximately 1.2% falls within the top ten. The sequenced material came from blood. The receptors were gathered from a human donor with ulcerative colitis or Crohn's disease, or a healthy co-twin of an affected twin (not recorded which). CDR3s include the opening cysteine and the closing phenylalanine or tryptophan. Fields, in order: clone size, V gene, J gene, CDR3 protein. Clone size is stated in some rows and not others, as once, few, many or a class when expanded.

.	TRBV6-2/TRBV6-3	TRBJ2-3	CASSFREGDTDTQYF
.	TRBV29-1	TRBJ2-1	CSVEEGSEQFF
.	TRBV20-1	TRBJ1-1	CSARGGFMNTEAFF
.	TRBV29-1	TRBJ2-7	CSVKEPGYQGEQYF
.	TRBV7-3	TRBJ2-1	CASSLTGLAGGVNEQFF
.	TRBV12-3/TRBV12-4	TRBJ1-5	CASSQQGAGNQPQHF
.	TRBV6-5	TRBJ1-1	CASSYPGTGRTEAFF
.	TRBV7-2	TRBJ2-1	CASSLARGYNEQFF
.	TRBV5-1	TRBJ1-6	CASSYRDPNRSPLHF
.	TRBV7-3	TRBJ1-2	CASSSTGGHGYTF
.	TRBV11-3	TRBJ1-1	CASSLTGATEAFF
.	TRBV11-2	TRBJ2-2	CASSLVASGRRATGELFF
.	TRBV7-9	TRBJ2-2	CASSVAGAYGELFF
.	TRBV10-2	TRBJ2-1	CASGTSGQSYNEQFF
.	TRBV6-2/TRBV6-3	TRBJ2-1	CASSWATSGRALPYNEQFF
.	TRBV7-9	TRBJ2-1	CASSPPGDEQFF
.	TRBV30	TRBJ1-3	CAWSVRLGLAGNTIYF
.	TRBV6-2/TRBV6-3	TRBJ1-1	CASSHPLQINTEAFF
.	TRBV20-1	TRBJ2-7	CSANGFPGAGQYF
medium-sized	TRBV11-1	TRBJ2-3	CASSLGTSGGPTTDTQYF
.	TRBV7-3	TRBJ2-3	CASSFGGTDTQYF
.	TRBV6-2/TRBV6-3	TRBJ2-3	CASSSGSNPNTQYF
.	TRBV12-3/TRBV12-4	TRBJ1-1	CAGHRVAGTEAFF
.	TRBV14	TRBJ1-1	CASSQELGRAAFF
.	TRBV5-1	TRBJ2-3	CASTRTGGGDTQYF
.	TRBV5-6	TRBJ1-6	CASSLVSGQPLGGTLHF
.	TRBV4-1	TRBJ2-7	CASSRLAGVREQYF
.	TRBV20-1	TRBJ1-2	CSARPTGGDYGYTF
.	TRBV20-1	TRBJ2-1	CSARGSPRNEQFF
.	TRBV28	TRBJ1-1	CASRPRTDRNTEAFF
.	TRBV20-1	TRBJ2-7	CSASQLAGAHEQYF
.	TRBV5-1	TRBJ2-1	CASSVRSYNEQFF
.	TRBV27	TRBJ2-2	CASSLSWTGTGELFF
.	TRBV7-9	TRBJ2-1	CASSPSSGRSGEQFF
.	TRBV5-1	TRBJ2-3	CASSPRTSGENTDTQYF
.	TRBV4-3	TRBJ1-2	CASSQITGQAAYLGYTF
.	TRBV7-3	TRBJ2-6	CASSLWTGANVLTF
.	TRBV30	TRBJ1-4	CAWSGVGGREKLFF
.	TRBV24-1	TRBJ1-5	CATSDRRQPGNQPQHF
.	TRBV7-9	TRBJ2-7	CASSLSREAVEQYF
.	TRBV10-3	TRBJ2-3	CAISSPGLAGEGGTDTQYF
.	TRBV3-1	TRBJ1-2	CASSQDTGVYGYTF
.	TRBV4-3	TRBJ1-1	CASSQDRREGTEAFF
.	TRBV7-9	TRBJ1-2	CASSLTGIYGYTF
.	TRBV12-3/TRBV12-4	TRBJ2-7	CASTPKGPYEQYF
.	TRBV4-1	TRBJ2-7	CASSQDPTSGRAYEQYF
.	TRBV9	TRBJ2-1	CASSSLPPLVGGEQFF